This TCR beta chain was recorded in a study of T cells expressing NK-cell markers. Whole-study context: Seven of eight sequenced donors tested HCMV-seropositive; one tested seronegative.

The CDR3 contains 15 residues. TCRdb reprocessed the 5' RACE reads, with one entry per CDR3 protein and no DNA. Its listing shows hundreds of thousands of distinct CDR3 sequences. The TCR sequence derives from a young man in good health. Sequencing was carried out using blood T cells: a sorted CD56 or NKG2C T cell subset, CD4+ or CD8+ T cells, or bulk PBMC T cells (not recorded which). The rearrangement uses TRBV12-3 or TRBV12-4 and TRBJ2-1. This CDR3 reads CASSPTLRVYNEQFF.